These 2 T cell receptor beta chains were all obtained from the same sample, sequenced in a study of shared clonotypes between healthy human individuals. The repertoire was sequenced with immunoSEQ multiplex PCR; TCRdb's copy has only in-frame clones and lacks some. The table includes about 2 million clones, around 95% detected once. The source material was naive CD4+ T cells sorted from blood. Subset here: CD45RA+ positively selected. Source of these receptors: a man aged 18-30 years in good health.

The chain couples TRBV2 to TRBJ2-7; 11 nucleotides align to TRBD2. The germline gives CDR1 SNHLY, CDR2 FYNNEI. The CDR3 is made up of 15 amino acids. With V trimmed by 6 bases and J by 6 bases, 10 bases remained unmatched. This CDR3 reads CASRETSGSIVEQYF. CDR3 bases: TGTGCCAGCAGGGAAACTAGCGGGAGTATAGTCGAGCAGTACTTC.

The V gene is TRBV6-5, the J gene TRBJ2-7, with 7 nucleotides matching TRBD2. Losses at the gene ends were 10 bases for V and 5 bases for J; bases not matched to a gene: 14. This CDR3 comprises 14 residues. CDR1 is MNHEY, CDR2 SVGAGI, per germline. The CDR3 DNA reads as TGTGCCATCAGAAAAAGCGGGACCACCGACGAGCAGTACTTC. As protein: CAIRKSGTTDEQYF.